The 30 T cell receptor beta chains listed next were all sequenced from one sample in a study of shared clonotypes between healthy human individuals (TCRdb year 2020). Receptor libraries were prepared by the immunoSEQ multiplex PCR assay. The clones in this table, taken by TCRdb from immuneACCESS, are in-frame only. Not every clone is retained; where verified, under half of the shortfall comes from an unresolved V gene, and the cause of the rest is unknown. The sample table holds roughly 2.5 million clones, of which over 85% were seen once. The top ten clonotypes cover 0.13% to 0.15% of the sample. Material for sequencing was naive CD4+ T cells sorted from blood. The label giving this sample's cell subset or site can be read as: CD45RA+ positively selected. The receptors shown here come from a man between 18 and 29 years old in good health.

The rearrangement joins TRBV5-6 to TRBJ1-3; D is possibly TRBD1 (6 bases). Trimming took off 4 bases at V and 4 bases at J, with 15 bases between the two ends. CDR3 length equals 15 residues. Germline CDR1 is SGHDT and CDR2 is YYEEEE. CDR3 amino acids: CASSPSHRAGNTIYF. The CDR3, as DNA: TGTGCCAGCAGCCCGTCTCACAGGGCCGGAAACACCATATATTTT.

The chain couples TRBV6-5 to TRBJ1-1; tentative D call: TRBD1 (5 bases). Germline values: CDR1 MNHEY, CDR2 SVGAGI. The CDR3 has 12 amino acids. Trimming took off 5 bases at V and 6 bases at J, with 10 bases between the two ends. As DNA, the CDR3 is TGTGCCAGCAGTAGGGGAAGCGCTGAAGCTTTCTTT. Translating it yields CASSRGSAEAFF.

The gene calls are TRBV5-6 and TRBJ1-1; TRBD1 is a possible D gene (5 bases). CDR1 and CDR2 from the germline V gene are SGHDT and YYEEEE. CDR3 length equals 14 residues. The V end lost 5 bases, the J end lost 1 base, and 12 bases lay between the germline ends. The CDR3 DNA follows: TGTGCCAGCAGATCCGGGACGCCGAACACTGAAGCTTTCTTT. It encodes CASRSGTPNTEAFF.

The chain couples TRBV19 to TRBJ1-4; TRBD1 agrees at 11 bases. The germline CDR1 and CDR2 sequences are LNHDA and SQIVND (reference sequence). There are 14 residues in the CDR3. The V gene end was trimmed by 6 bases and the J gene end by 8 bases; junction bases not matched to a gene: 5. CDR3: CASRMDRGREKLFF. In DNA, the CDR3 is TGTGCCAGTAGGATGGACAGGGGGCGGGAAAAACTGTTTTTT.

As DNA, the CDR3 is TGTGCCAGCACCATAAGCGGGGGGTCCTCCTACAATGAGCAGTTCTTC. Protein: CASTISGGSSYNEQFF. V gene TRBV7-9 combines with J gene TRBJ2-1; 9 nucleotides agree with TRBD2. This CDR3 is built from 16 residues. The V and J ends lost 7 bases and 0 bases, in that order; junction bases with no gene match: 7. CDR1 and CDR2 (germline): SEHNR, FQNEAQ (reference sequence).

The rearrangement joins TRBV18 to TRBJ2-4, with no clear D. This CDR3 region has 13 residues. V was shortened by 2 bases and J by 1 base, with 3 bases between the two germline ends. The germline V gene has CDR1 KGHSH and CDR2 LQKENI. CDR3 nucleotide sequence: TGTGCCAGCTCACCAGCTGCCAAAAACATTCAGTACTTC. Translation: CASSPAAKNIQYF.

This chain links TRBV2 with TRBJ1-1, with D unresolved. The length of the CDR3 is 13 residues. The germline V and J ends were trimmed by 7 bases and 3 bases, with 12 bases remaining between them. Germline CDR1 reads SNHLY; CDR2 reads FYNNEI. The CDR3 region is CASTPPGDTEAFF. CDR3 bases: TGTGCCAGCACCCCCCCGGGTGACACTGAAGCTTTCTTT.

The genes are TRBV6-5 and TRBJ1-6, with TRBD1 matching 9 bases. Germline V gene sequence: CDR1 MNHEY, CDR2 SVGAGI. V gave up 2 bases and J gave up 7 bases; unmatched junction bases: 3. This CDR3 region has 15 residues. CDR3 residues: CASSYRDRVNSPLHF. CDR3 bases: TGTGCCAGCAGTTACCGGGACAGGGTGAATTCACCCCTCCACTTT.

The rearrangement links TRBV10-1 to TRBJ2-7; D is possibly TRBD2 (5 bases). This CDR3 contains 14 residues. Per germline, CDR1 WNHNN and CDR2 SYGVQD (reference sequence). V dropped 0 bases and J dropped 6 bases, with 12 bases sitting between them. As DNA, the CDR3 is TGCGCCAGCAGTGAGTCGACGGGGTTCCGCGAGCAGTACTTC. This sequence encodes CASSESTGFREQYF.

The chain is built from TRBV28 and TRBJ1-4, with D possibly TRBD1 on 6 matching bases. Germline V gives CDR1 MDHEN, CDR2 SYDVKM. The germline V and J ends were trimmed by 3 bases and 4 bases, with 15 bases remaining between them. The CDR3 has 16 amino acids. DNA of the CDR3: TGTGCCAGCAGTTTGCCTACGGGGGCCAGTAATGAAAAACTGTTTTTT. The encoded protein is CASSLPTGASNEKLFF.

The chain recombines TRBV30 with TRBJ2-5; 9 bases fit TRBD1. The J call is uncertain, as TRBJ2-7 better fits the DNA end. Germline values: CDR1 GTSNPN, CDR2 SVGIG (reference sequence). The CDR3 is 15 residues long. CDR3 coding DNA: TGTGCCTGGAGAGGTGGGACAGGGCCACTCTACGAGCAGTACTTC. The encoded protein is CAWRGGTGPLYEQYF.

This clone was seen a single time. The chain combines TRBV4-1 with TRBJ2-7; D ambiguous. The germline V gene encodes CDR1 MGHRA and CDR2 YSYEKL. CDR3 length equals 13 residues. The V and J ends lost 0 bases and 3 bases respectively, with 6 bases between them. This CDR3 reads CASSQDNGYEQYF. The CDR3 coding sequence is TGCGCCAGCAGCCAAGACAACGGCTACGAGCAGTACTTC.

The chain carries TRBV9 and TRBJ2-7; 8 positions agree with TRBD1. This CDR3 has 14 residues. With 4 bases clipped from V and 4 bases from J, the junction kept 7 bases outside the gene matches. The germline gives CDR1 SGDLS, CDR2 YYNGEE. CDR3 protein: CASSRDRPGYEQYF. CDR3 coding DNA: TGTGCCAGCAGCCGGGACAGGCCGGGGTACGAGCAGTACTTC.

The chain is built from TRBV30 and TRBJ2-3; 9 positions match TRBD1. Per germline, CDR1 GTSNPN and CDR2 SVGIG (reference sequence). V shed 0 bases, J shed 4 bases, and the junction held 5 bases outside the gene matches. This CDR3 is 15 amino acids long. The CDR3, as DNA: TGTGCCTGGAGTGTGGGACAGGGTGGCCCAGATACGCAGTATTTT. It codes for CAWSVGQGGPDTQYF.

The V call is TRBV10-1, the J call TRBJ2-4, with TRBD1 as a possible D gene (6 bases). This CDR3 region has 14 residues. Trimming shortened V by 3 bases and J by 5 bases, and 11 bases separated the two germline ends. The germline gives CDR1 WNHNN, CDR2 SYGVQD (reference sequence). As DNA, the CDR3 is TGCGCCAGCAGTGAAAGTGGGGGCGAAAACATTCAGTACTTC. Residues: CASSESGGENIQYF.

J is TRBJ2-5 and V is TRBV5-1; D possibly corresponds to TRBD1 (5 bases). V lost 3 bases to trimming and J lost 0 bases, with 24 bases between them. This CDR3 spans 19 amino acids. Per the germline V gene, CDR1 is SGHRS and CDR2 is YFSETQ. Written as DNA, the CDR3 is TGCGCCAGCAGCTCGGACCAGGGTAGTAAGTATATGTACCAAGAGACCCAGTACTTC. Translation gives CASSSDQGSKYMYQETQYF.

This clone has just a few counts. CDR3 loop: CASSIQRSNQPQHF. The CDR3 coding sequence is TGTGCCAGTAGTATCCAACGGAGCAATCAGCCCCAGCATTTT. The rearrangement links TRBV19 to TRBJ1-5; D not resolved. With 3 bases removed from V and 1 base from J, the gap between germline ends came to 7 bases. Germline CDR1 is LNHDA and CDR2 is SQIVND (reference sequence). The CDR3 has 14 amino acids.

The rearrangement links TRBV28 to TRBJ1-2, with D perhaps matching TRBD1 (5 bases). Germline V gene data show CDR1 as MDHEN and CDR2 as SYDVKM. CDR3 length: 13 residues. The ends were cut back, 7 bases at V and 2 bases at J, with 11 bases in the middle. CDR3 region: CASKVGGNYGYTF. CDR3 nucleotides: TGTGCCAGCAAAGTCGGGGGGAACTATGGCTACACCTTC.

This clone was detected only once. V usage is TRBV19 and J usage is TRBJ2-7, with TRBD1 matching over 7 bases. This CDR3 has 13 residues. V dropped 10 bases and J dropped 2; count of bases not matched to a gene: 8. The germline V gene encodes CDR1 LNHDA and CDR2 SQIVND (reference sequence). The CDR3 reads CATSRTGPYEQYF. CDR3 bases: TGTGCCACTTCGAGGACAGGACCCTACGAGCAGTACTTC.

The gene calls are TRBV28 and TRBJ2-7, with 7 bases fitting TRBD1. The V gene's germline CDR1 is MDHEN and CDR2 SYDVKM. Germline trimming cut 5 bases from V and 5 bases from J; bases unmatched to any gene: 12. This CDR3 has 15 amino acids. CDR3 DNA sequence: TGTGCCAGCAGTACCCCTAAGGGACAGTATAACGAGCAGTACTTC. Translated, it gives CASSTPKGQYNEQYF.

The V call is TRBV5-1, the J call TRBJ2-1; maybe TRBD1 (6 bases). Trimming removed 0 bases at V and 0 bases at J, with 10 bases between. The CDR3 has 16 amino acids. Germline CDR1 and CDR2: SGHRS and YFSETQ. The CDR3 sequence is CASSLGGQPSYNEQFF. CDR3 sequence (DNA): TGCGCCAGCAGCTTGGGGGGACAACCCTCCTACAATGAGCAGTTCTTC. The full variable domain, rest sourced from reference TRBV5-1 and TRBJ2-1, is KAGVTQTPRYLIKTRGQQVTLSCSPISGHRSVSWYQQTPGQGLQFLFEYFSETQRNKGNFPGRFSGRQFSNSRSEMNVSTLELGDSALYLCASSLGGQPSYNEQFFGPGTRLTVL.

The chain employs TRBV18 and TRBJ2-2, with a possible D match to TRBD2 (6 bases). With 3 bases removed from V and 6 bases from J, the gap between germline ends came to 11 bases. The germline gives CDR1 KGHSH, CDR2 LQKENI. This CDR3 has 14 amino acids. The CDR3 protein is CASSPQTGAGELFF. CDR3 sequence (DNA): TGTGCCAGCTCACCGCAGACGGGGGCCGGGGAGCTGTTTTTT.

The J gene is TRBJ1-2, the V gene TRBV30, with 7 bases that match TRBD1. The ends lost 7 bases at V and 8 bases at J; junction bases unmatched: 13. Looked up from germline, CDR1 is GTSNPN and CDR2 is SVGIG (reference sequence). This CDR3 is 13 amino acids long. DNA for the CDR3: TGTGCCTTTCAGGAAAACAGGGGTGGAGGCTACACCTTC. Translated, it gives CAFQENRGGGYTF.

This clone was recorded only once. V is TRBV14 and J is TRBJ1-2; TRBD1 is a possible D gene (5 bases). There are 15 residues in the CDR3. Trimming stripped 4 bases from V and 8 bases from J, with 20 bases between. The germline V gene encodes CDR1 SGHDN and CDR2 FVKESK. The CDR3 spells CASSLLAEGAGGYTF. The CDR3 nucleotides are TGTGCCAGCAGCCTCCTCGCAGAAGGGGCAGGAGGCTACACCTTC. Variable domain in full (rest from reference TRBV14 and TRBJ1-2): EAGVTQFPSHSVIEKGQTVTLRCDPISGHDNLYWYRRVMGKEIKFLLHFVKESKQDESGMPNNRFLAERTGGTYSTLKVQPAELEDSGVYFCASSLLAEGAGGYTFGSGTRLTVV.

V and J are TRBV5-1 and TRBJ2-7; no clear D gene. The germline V gene encodes CDR1 SGHRS and CDR2 YFSETQ. The CDR3 contains 14 residues. V lost 2 bases and J 6 bases, leaving 15 bases between the germline ends. DNA for the CDR3: TGCGCCAGCAGCTTCAAGCGTGGGCTTTCCGAGCAGTACTTC. Protein sequence: CASSFKRGLSEQYF.

The J gene is TRBJ1-1, the V gene TRBV11-2; possible D gene TRBD1, 5 bases. Trimming left V 1 base short and J 1 base short, with 10 bases between. CDR1 is SGHAT, CDR2 FQNNGV, per germline. This CDR3 contains 15 residues. DNA for the CDR3: TGTGCCAGCAGCTTAGTGTTGACAGCGAACACTGAAGCTTTCTTT. Encoded protein: CASSLVLTANTEAFF.

V gene TRBV18 combines with J gene TRBJ1-3, with D possibly being TRBD1 (5 bases). CDR3 length: 16 amino acids. Germline CDR1 is KGHSH and CDR2 is LQKENI. Trimming stripped 3 bases from V and 0 bases from J, with 12 bases between. The CDR3 loop is CASSPLDTYSGNTIYF. Here the CDR3 DNA reads TGTGCCAGCTCACCGTTGGACACCTACTCTGGAAACACCATATATTTT. Complete variable domain (other parts from reference TRBV18 and TRBJ1-3): NAGVMQNPRHLVRRRGQEARLRCSPMKGHSHVYWYRQLPEEGLKFMVYLQKENIIDESGMPKERFSAEFPKEGPSILRIQQVVRGDSAAYFCASSPLDTYSGNTIYFGEGSWLTVV.

V and J are TRBV28 and TRBJ1-3; D is unresolved. The CDR3 spans 14 residues. CDR1 is MDHEN, CDR2 SYDVKM, per germline. V lost 4 bases, J lost 4 bases, and 11 bases lay in between. The CDR3 protein is CASSSRVRGNTIYF. In DNA, the CDR3 is TGTGCCAGCAGTTCGCGAGTACGCGGAAACACCATATATTTT. The full variable domain, its missing parts supplied by reference TRBV28 and TRBJ1-3, is DVKVTQSSRYLVKRTGEKVFLECVQDMDHENMFWYRQDPGLGLRLIYFSYDVKMKEKGDIPEGYSVSREKKERFSLILESASTNQTSMYLCASSSRVRGNTIYFGEGSWLTVV.

V and J are TRBV11-2 and TRBJ2-7, with D tentatively TRBD1 (6 bases). Trimming took 2 bases from V and 6 from J, leaving 17 bases between them. The CDR3 length is 15 residues. Germline CDR1 reads SGHAT; CDR2 reads FQNNGV. The CDR3 region has the DNA TGTGCCAGCAGCTTATCGTCAGGGGCGCTTGGCGAGCAGTACTTC. Amino acid sequence: CASSLSSGALGEQYF.

The rearrangement links TRBV9 to TRBJ2-1, with TRBD1 as a possible D gene (6 bases). Germline V lookup: CDR1 SGDLS, CDR2 YYNGEE. This CDR3 comprises 14 residues. Trimming stripped 3 bases from V and 8 bases from J, with 15 bases between. The DNA for the CDR3 is TGTGCCAGCAGCGAGGGGGTAGCGAGGGATGAGCAGTTCTTC. Translating it yields CASSEGVARDEQFF.